This entry lists 31 T cell receptor beta chains sequenced from one sample in a study of blood T cell repertoires in COVID-19 (dated by TCRdb to 2020 to 2021). The library relied on the immunoSEQ multiplex PCR assay. In its TCRdb copy, this immuneACCESS table keeps in-frame sequences only and misses some clones. Where compared with another copy, unresolved V genes explain less than half of these, and the others have no known cause. The sample includes some 190,000 clones, with more than 75% observed a single time. Of the sample, about a sixth is held by the ten largest clones. Sequencing was done on a sample of PBMCs or T cells enriched from blood (not recorded which). Receptors were obtained from a woman aged 45 to 65 with acute COVID-19.

This chain links TRBV6-5 with TRBJ1-2, with TRBD1 matching 8 bases. J was trimmed by 4 bases and V by 6 bases; bases with no gene match: 4. Germline-derived CDR1 and CDR2 are MNHEY and SVGAGI. This CDR3 spans 13 amino acids. The CDR3 here is CASSDGQGYGYTF. The CDR3 DNA follows: TGTGCCAGCAGCGACGGACAGGGCTATGGCTACACCTTC.

This clone showed up just a few times. J is TRBJ1-2 and V is TRBV9; 7 bases are a match to TRBD1. Trimming took 4 bases from V and 0 from J; bases not matched to a gene: 9. In germline, CDR1 is SGDLS, CDR2 YYNGEE. The CDR3 totals 16 residues. Here the CDR3 DNA reads TGTGCCAGCAGCCCTACGACCGGACAGGCTAACTATGGCTACACCTTC. Its protein is CASSPTTGQANYGYTF. The entire variable domain, with the rest obtained from reference TRBV9 and TRBJ1-2, is as follows: DSGVTQTPKHLITATGQRVTLRCSPRSGDLSVYWYQQSLDQGLQFLIQYYNGEERAKGNILERFSAQQFPDLHSELNLSSLELGDSALYFCASSPTTGQANYGYTFGSGTRLTVV.

This clone came up once. The V gene is TRBV9, the J gene TRBJ2-1; D is unclear. V lost 0 bases and J lost 0, with 10 bases in between. Germline V gene data show CDR1 as SGDLS and CDR2 as YYNGEE. CDR3 length equals 16 residues. The CDR3 reads CASSVDIGVSYNEQFF. Written as DNA, the CDR3 is TGTGCCAGCAGCGTAGATATAGGAGTCTCCTACAATGAGCAGTTCTTC. Based on the CDR3 plus reference TRBV9 and TRBJ2-1, the full variable domain is DSGVTQTPKHLITATGQRVTLRCSPRSGDLSVYWYQQSLDQGLQFLIQYYNGEERAKGNILERFSAQQFPDLHSELNLSSLELGDSALYFCASSVDIGVSYNEQFFGPGTRLTVL.

The chain is built from TRBV18 and TRBJ2-5; 8 bases agree with TRBD1. V gave up 2 bases and J gave up 4 bases; unmatched junction bases: 9. CDR1 is KGHSH, CDR2 LQKENI, per germline. The length of the CDR3 is 16 residues. The CDR3: CASSPIAGGFGETQYF. The CDR3 DNA reads as TGTGCCAGCTCACCAATTGCAGGGGGCTTTGGAGAGACCCAGTACTTC.

This clone was picked up a small number of times. The rearrangement uses TRBV5-4 and TRBJ1-1; D may be TRBD1 (6 bases). Germline CDR1 SGHNT, CDR2 YYREEE (reference sequence). V was shortened by 1 base and J by 0 bases, with 7 bases between the two germline ends. The CDR3 runs 14 residues. CDR3 DNA: TGTGCCAGCAGCTTGCAGGGGATGAACACTGAAGCTTTCTTT. This codes for CASSLQGMNTEAFF.

The sample holds one count of this clone. The V call is TRBV28, the J call TRBJ2-5; D possibly corresponds to TRBD1 (6 bases). Trimming shortened V by 6 bases and J by 5 bases, and 10 bases separated the two germline ends. Germline V gene sequence: CDR1 MDHEN, CDR2 SYDVKM. CDR3 size: 12 residues. CDR3 protein: CASSQGSETQYF. CDR3 sequence (DNA): TGTGCCAGCAGCCAGGGGTCCGAGACCCAGTACTTC. The entire variable domain, with the rest obtained from reference TRBV28 and TRBJ2-5, is as follows: DVKVTQSSRYLVKRTGEKVFLECVQDMDHENMFWYRQDPGLGLRLIYFSYDVKMKEKGDIPEGYSVSREKKERFSLILESASTNQTSMYLCASSQGSETQYFGPGTRLLVL.

The CDR3 nucleotides read TGTGCCAGTAGTCCCACCGGGACTGGCGGGGAGCTGTTTTTT. This translates into CASSPTGTGGELFF. V gene TRBV19 combines with J gene TRBJ2-2, with TRBD2 as a possible D gene (6 bases). The CDR3 has 14 amino acids. V lost 5 bases and J 7 bases, leaving 14 bases between the germline ends. Germline lookup yields CDR1 LNHDA and CDR2 SQIVND (reference sequence).

The V call is TRBV7-8, the J call TRBJ1-2; 9 nucleotides agree with TRBD1. The CDR3 runs to 16 residues. CDR1 and CDR2 (germline): SGHVS, FQNEAQ. V dropped 6 bases and J dropped 1; count of bases not matched to a gene: 9. The chain's CDR3 is CASRQTGGVDNYGYTF. The CDR3 nucleotides are TGTGCCAGCAGACAAACAGGGGGCGTTGATAACTATGGCTACACCTTC.

The CDR3 here is CAIAGQGMSGYTF. As DNA, the CDR3 is TGTGCCATCGCGGGACAGGGAATGTCTGGCTACACCTTC. This chain connects TRBV10-3 to TRBJ1-2, with 9 bases fitting TRBD1. The germline gives CDR1 ENHRY, CDR2 SYGVKD. After removal of 8 bases from V and 7 bases from J, the junction contained 8 bases not matched to a gene. The CDR3 spans 13 residues.

V gene TRBV29-1 combines with J gene TRBJ1-2; 7 bases align to TRBD1. V gave up 2 bases and J gave up 2 bases; unmatched junction bases: 8. Germline lookup yields CDR1 SQVTM and CDR2 ANQGSEA. This CDR3 contains 15 residues. The CDR3 spells CSVESRPGQNYGYTF. The CDR3 region has the DNA TGCAGCGTTGAAAGTAGGCCGGGACAGAACTATGGCTACACCTTC.

The chain carries TRBV27 and TRBJ1-4; 7 bases are shared with TRBD1. Germline V lookup: CDR1 MNHEY, CDR2 SMNVEV (reference sequence). This CDR3 contains 18 residues. The V and J ends lost 2 bases and 0 bases, in that order; junction bases with no gene match: 9. CDR3 region: CASSLKPDRAPTNEKLFF. CDR3 nucleotides: TGTGCCAGCAGTTTAAAGCCAGACAGGGCGCCAACTAATGAAAAACTGTTTTTT.

The rearrangement joins TRBV5-1 to TRBJ1-3; 8 nucleotides line up with TRBD1. Germline CDR1 and CDR2: SGHRS and YFSETQ. Trimming took 2 bases from V and 0 from J; bases not matched to a gene: 1. The CDR3 totals 15 residues. DNA for the CDR3: TGCGCCAGCAGCTTTGACAGGGGCTCTGGAAACACCATATATTTT. Encoded protein: CASSFDRGSGNTIYF. Variable domain in full (rest from reference TRBV5-1 and TRBJ1-3): KAGVTQTPRYLIKTRGQQVTLSCSPISGHRSVSWYQQTPGQGLQFLFEYFSETQRNKGNFPGRFSGRQFSNSRSEMNVSTLELGDSALYLCASSFDRGSGNTIYFGEGSWLTVV.

The chain links TRBV7-9 to TRBJ2-2; tentative D call: TRBD1 (5 bases). Between the trimmed V and J ends, which lost 2 bases and 0 bases, there was a span of 10 bases. This CDR3 spans 16 amino acids. Germline V CDR1 and CDR2: SEHNR, FQNEAQ (reference sequence). CDR3 DNA: TGTGCCAGCAGCTTACCAGGGTTAGCGAACACCGGGGAGCTGTTTTTT. Translating gives CASSLPGLANTGELFF. Looking up the rest from reference TRBV7-9 and TRBJ2-2 gives the full variable domain: DTGVSQNPRHKITKRGQNVTFRCDPISEHNRLYWYRQTLGQGPEFLTYFQNEAQLEKSRLLSDRFSAERPKGSFSTLEIQRTEQGDSAMYLCASSLPGLANTGELFFGEGSRLTVL.

The chain carries TRBV7-7 and TRBJ2-5; D might be TRBD1 (6 bases). This CDR3 has 14 amino acids. Germline V lookup: CDR1 SSHAT, CDR2 FNYEAQ (reference sequence). Trimming left V 3 bases short and J 4 bases short, with 12 bases between. CDR3 nucleotide sequence: TGTGCCAGCAGCTTGACAGGAAGGGGAGAGACCCAGTACTTC. Its protein product is CASSLTGRGETQYF.

The chain recombines TRBV6-1 with TRBJ2-5, with a tentative D call TRBD2 (5 bases). Germline CDR1 MNHNS, CDR2 SASEGT. CDR3 length: 14 amino acids. V was pared by 2 bases and J by 5 bases, with 12 bases between. This CDR3 reads CASSEPYPGETQYF. Written as DNA, the CDR3 is TGTGCCAGCAGTGAACCTTACCCGGGGGAGACCCAGTACTTC.

The rearrangement links TRBV7-8 to TRBJ1-1; D might be TRBD1 (6 bases). Germline lookup yields CDR1 SGHVS and CDR2 FQNEAQ. V gave up 5 bases and J gave up 4 bases, with 11 bases separating them. The CDR3 consists of 13 residues. This CDR3 reads CASSRRGGTEAFF. In DNA, the CDR3 is TGTGCCAGCAGCCGGAGGGGGGGCACTGAAGCTTTCTTT.

The chain employs TRBV6-5 and TRBJ1-2; 10 bases are shared with TRBD1. Germline CDR1 MNHEY, CDR2 SVGAGI. The CDR3 spans 14 residues. Trimming cost V 6 bases and J 7 bases; bases outside gene matches: 8. The CDR3 bases are TGTGCCAGCAGGGACAGGGGGAATGGGGGTGGCTACACCTTC. This codes for CASRDRGNGGGYTF.

The sample holds one count of this clone. The J gene is TRBJ2-5, the V gene TRBV6-2 or TRBV6-3, with 9 bases that match TRBD2. The germline V gene has CDR1 MNHEY and CDR2 SVGEGT. Trimming cost V 4 bases and J 0 bases; bases outside gene matches: 18. The CDR3 contains 20 residues. The chain's CDR3 is CASSFFGSAGGPVYQETQYF. The CDR3 DNA reads TGTGCCAGCAGTTTCTTCGGTTCGGCGGGGGGGCCCGTATACCAAGAGACCCAGTACTTC.

The chain recombines TRBV7-8 with TRBJ2-2; 8 bases agree with TRBD2. Trimming took 3 bases from V and 3 from J; bases not matched to a gene: 12. Per the germline V gene, CDR1 is SGHVS and CDR2 is FQNEAQ. This CDR3 region has 18 residues. The CDR3 protein is CASSLSGIAGRHTGELFF. The CDR3 DNA sequence: TGTGCCAGCAGCTTGTCTGGCATAGCGGGGAGACACACCGGGGAGCTGTTTTTT. Using reference TRBV7-8 and TRBJ2-2 for the parts outside the CDR3, the full variable domain is GAGVSQSPRYKVAKRGQDVALRCDPISGHVSLFWYQQALGQGPEFLTYFQNEAQLDKSGLPSDRFFAERPEGSVSTLKIQRTQQEDSAVYLCASSLSGIAGRHTGELFFGEGSRLTVL.

The V gene is TRBV6-2 or TRBV6-3, the J gene TRBJ1-5, with TRBD1 matching 9 bases. V lost 0 bases to trimming and J lost 1 base; unmatched junction nucleotides: 13. This CDR3 spans 20 amino acids. CDR1 is MNHEY, CDR2 SVGEGT, per germline. The CDR3: CASSYSIGTGRLTSNQPQHF. The CDR3 coding sequence is TGTGCCAGCAGTTACTCCATAGGGACAGGGCGTTTGACGAGCAATCAGCCCCAGCATTTT.

The chain carries TRBV11-3 and TRBJ2-2; 7 bases match TRBD1. V shed 5 bases, J shed 2 bases, and the junction held 11 bases outside the gene matches. CDR1 is SGHNT and CDR2 is YENEEA in the germline V gene. The CDR3 totals 17 residues. The DNA of the CDR3 is TGTGCCAGCAGCGACCGATCCGGGACAGTCAACACCGGGGAGCTGTTTTTT. Protein product: CASSDRSGTVNTGELFF.

The chain is built from TRBV4-1 and TRBJ1-3; no clear D gene. The CDR3 runs 15 residues. Germline values: CDR1 MGHRA, CDR2 YSYEKL. Trimming pared 0 bases from V and 2 bases from J, leaving 8 bases between. The CDR3 loop is CASSQDPGPGNTIYF. The CDR3 DNA reads as TGCGCCAGCAGCCAAGATCCAGGCCCTGGAAACACCATATATTTT.

The chain employs TRBV12-3 or TRBV12-4 and TRBJ1-3; a possible D gene is TRBD1 (6 bases). This CDR3 contains 13 residues. Between the trimmed V and J ends, which lost 7 bases and 5 bases, there was a span of 12 bases. CDR3 sequence (DNA): TGTGCCAGCAACAGGGAAGTTAGAAACACCATATATTTT. Translating it yields CASNREVRNTIYF.

The chain carries TRBV10-3 and TRBJ1-6; D remains unclear. CDR1 and CDR2 (germline): ENHRY, SYGVKD. CDR3 length: 13 amino acids. V was clipped by 6 bases and J by 7 bases, with 10 bases between them. The CDR3 bases are TGTGCCATCAGACCGATAGTAAATTCACCCCTCCACTTT. This encodes CAIRPIVNSPLHF.

The CDR3 sequence is CASLGGVLGTEAFF. CDR3 nucleotides: TGTGCCAGCCTGGGGGGGGTTTTGGGCACTGAAGCTTTCTTT. The V call is TRBV7-9, the J call TRBJ1-1, with TRBD1 as a possible D gene (5 bases). The CDR3 is 14 amino acids. Between the trimmed V and J ends, which lost 8 bases and 4 bases, there was a span of 17 bases. Germline V gene sequence: CDR1 SEHNR, CDR2 FQNEAQ (reference sequence).

The genes are TRBV19 and TRBJ1-5; TRBD1 matches at 7 bases. V lost 8 bases to trimming and J lost 7 bases; unmatched junction nucleotides: 8. The CDR3 consists of 13 residues. CDR1 and CDR2 from the germline V gene are LNHDA and SQIVND (reference sequence). The CDR3 region has the DNA TGTGCCAGTCTAGGGGGCTACGGCCAGCCCCAGCATTTT. It codes for CASLGGYGQPQHF.

The chain couples TRBV6-5 to TRBJ2-2; possibly TRBD1 for D (5 bases). With 2 bases removed from V and 8 bases from J, the gap between germline ends came to 18 bases. CDR1 and CDR2 (germline): MNHEY, SVGAGI. The CDR3 extends over 16 amino acids. CDR3 residues: CASSYRSGIPPGELFF. The CDR3 DNA reads as TGTGCCAGCAGTTACAGGTCAGGGATTCCACCGGGGGAGCTGTTTTTT.

This chain joins TRBV5-8 and TRBJ1-3; TRBD1 is a possible D gene (6 bases). Between the trimmed V and J ends, which lost 0 bases and 4 bases, there was a span of 11 bases. Germline V gene sequence: CDR1 SGHTS, CDR2 YDEGEE. The CDR3 consists of 15 residues. This chain's CDR3 is CASSLEVQGGNTIYF. The CDR3 DNA reads TGTGCCAGCAGCTTGGAGGTACAGGGAGGAAACACCATATATTTT. Looking up the rest from reference TRBV5-8 and TRBJ1-3 gives the full variable domain: EAGVTQSPTHLIKTRGQQATLRCSPISGHTSVYWYQQALGLGLQFLLWYDEGEERNRGNFPPRFSGRQFPNYSSELNVNALELEDSALYLCASSLEVQGGNTIYFGEGSWLTVV.

The rearrangement joins TRBV5-4 to TRBJ1-1; TRBD1 agrees at 11 bases. The V gene end was trimmed by 5 bases and the J gene end by 5 bases; junction bases not matched to a gene: 5. This CDR3 region has 14 residues. Germline CDR1 reads SGHNT; CDR2 reads YYREEE (reference sequence). The CDR3 region has the DNA TGTGCCAGCAGAACCGGGACAGGGGGGACTGAAGCTTTCTTT. It encodes CASRTGTGGTEAFF. The full variable domain, in which reference TRBV5-4 and TRBJ1-1 provide the parts outside the CDR3, is ETGVTQSPTHLIKTRGQQVTLRCSSQSGHNTVSWYQQALGQGPQFIFQYYREEENGRGNFPPRFSGLQFPNYSSELNVNALELDDSALYLCASRTGTGGTEAFFGQGTRLTVV.

The chain joins TRBV28 to TRBJ2-1; TRBD2 matches 15 bases. Germline loops: CDR1 MDHEN, CDR2 SYDVKM. Trimming at V came to 7 bases and at J to 0 bases, leaving 22 bases not matched to a gene. The CDR3 runs 23 residues. The CDR3 DNA reads TGTGCCAGCATTAGCTCCCCCGGGACTAGCGGGGGGCCTCCCCTCAGCTCCTACAATGAGCAGTTCTTC. Translated, it gives CASISSPGTSGGPPLSSYNEQFF.

The V gene is TRBV7-9, the J gene TRBJ1-1; possibly TRBD1 for D (6 bases). CDR1 is SEHNR, CDR2 FQNEAQ, per germline (reference sequence). The CDR3 runs to 14 residues. The V gene lost 2 bases and the J gene lost 5 bases, with 12 bases spanning the gap. CDR3 nucleotide sequence: TGTGCCAGCAGCTTAAAGGCAGGGGATACTGAAGCTTTCTTT. Its protein is CASSLKAGDTEAFF.